Each of the 22 T cell receptor beta chains below was sequenced from the same sample in a study of cytomegalovirus exposure and HLA in healthy donors. Amplification used 60 Vbeta primers and 13 Jbeta primers. Profiled with immunoSEQ multiplex PCR; TCRdb holds only in-frame clones, not every one. The sample includes 75,000 to 90,000 clones, 70% to 85% of them seen just once. Sequenced input: PBMCs. These receptors all come from a man aged 30 to 45 in good health and CMV-seropositive.

The chain links TRBV4-1 to TRBJ1-3; D gene unclear. The CDR3 spans 17 residues. Germline CDR1 reads MGHRA; CDR2 reads YSYEKL. V lost 0 bases and J lost 2, with 14 bases in between. The CDR3 region has the DNA TGCGCCAGCAGCCAAGAGCTGGGGAGTCTACCTGGAAACACCATATATTTT. It codes for CASSQELGSLPGNTIYF.

V gene TRBV7-9 combines with J gene TRBJ1-1; the D is unclear. Between the trimmed V and J ends, which lost 2 bases and 8 bases, there was a span of 18 bases. CDR1 and CDR2 from the germline V gene are SEHNR and FQNEAQ (reference sequence). This CDR3 spans 15 amino acids. CDR3 coding DNA: TGTGCCAGCAGCTTAAGAGGAGCGGGGTCCCCCGAAGCTTTCTTT. This translates into CASSLRGAGSPEAFF.

V gene TRBV29-1 combines with J gene TRBJ1-1; D remains ambiguous. Deletions cut 4 bases from V and 0 bases from J, with 15 bases between. Germline values: CDR1 SQVTM, CDR2 ANQGSEA. The length of the CDR3 is 15 residues. CDR3 coding DNA: TGCAGCGTTGTCCCTCGGACGGGAATGAACACTGAAGCTTTCTTT. Translated: CSVVPRTGMNTEAFF.

This rearrangement joins TRBV14 to TRBJ2-1; 7 bases are a match to TRBD1. CDR1 is SGHDN and CDR2 is FVKESK in the germline V gene. V was pared by 4 bases and J by 5 bases, with 2 bases of the junction left unmatched. This CDR3 is 13 amino acids long. The CDR3 loop is CASSLDRDNEQFF. DNA for the CDR3: TGTGCCAGCAGCCTCGACAGGGACAATGAGCAGTTCTTC.

The chain uses TRBV6-5 and TRBJ2-5; 8 positions agree with TRBD1. Germline CDR1 is MNHEY and CDR2 is SVGAGI. Germline trimming cut 0 bases from V and 7 bases from J; bases unmatched to any gene: 7. The CDR3 is made up of 15 amino acids. CDR3 bases: TGTGCCAGCAGTTACTCCCAGGGACAGGCTATGACCCAGTACTTC. Translating gives CASSYSQGQAMTQYF.

V is TRBV28 and J is TRBJ1-2; D perhaps matches TRBD1 (6 bases). The CDR3 contains 15 residues. Germline V gene data show CDR1 as MDHEN and CDR2 as SYDVKM. Trimming left V 0 bases short and J 4 bases short, with 12 bases between. CDR3 in DNA: TGTGCCAGCAGTTTATGGCCAGGGGTCCCCTATGGCTACACCTTC. This gives the protein CASSLWPGVPYGYTF.

V gene TRBV7-2 combines with J gene TRBJ1-1; 7 bases agree with TRBD1. CDR3 length equals 14 residues. Germline trimming cut 6 bases from V and 1 base from J; bases unmatched to any gene: 5. Germline assignment: CDR1 SGHTA and CDR2 FQGNSA. This chain's CDR3 is CASRARDRNTEAFF. Here the CDR3 DNA reads TGTGCCAGCAGGGCGCGGGACAGGAACACTGAAGCTTTCTTT.

This clone was seen a few times. The CDR3 is CASSLTGTWGSGYNEQFF. The CDR3 bases are TGTGCCAGCAGTCTTACCGGGACTTGGGGTTCGGGCTACAATGAGCAGTTCTTC. The rearrangement uses TRBV27 and TRBJ2-1; TRBD2 might be the D (6 bases). Trimming left V 5 bases short and J 3 bases short, with 23 bases between. Germline-derived CDR1 and CDR2 are MNHEY and SMNVEV (reference sequence). The CDR3 contains 18 residues.

The chain uses TRBV30 and TRBJ1-3; 9 bases line up with TRBD1. This CDR3 is 15 amino acids long. The ends lost 3 bases at V and 4 bases at J; junction bases unmatched: 7. Germline V gene sequence: CDR1 GTSNPN, CDR2 SVGIG (reference sequence). CDR3 amino acids: CAWSPGQGSGNTIYF. DNA of the CDR3: TGTGCCTGGAGCCCCGGACAGGGGTCCGGAAACACCATATATTTT.

The rearrangement links TRBV21-1 to TRBJ1-1; the tabulated D call, TRBD1, remains unverified against the DNA. TRBV21-1 is a recognized pseudogene. The CDR3 covers 14 residues. CDR3 protein: CASSPWTGNTEAFF. Here the CDR3 DNA reads TGTGCCAGCAGCCCTTGGACAGGGAATACTGAAGCTTTCTTT.

The CDR3 here is CASSIQGRSNQPQHF. CDR3 bases: TGTGCCAGTAGTATCCAGGGTCGTAGCAATCAGCCCCAGCATTTT. This chain connects TRBV19 to TRBJ1-5; TRBD1 might be the D (5 bases). This CDR3 region has 15 residues. V lost 3 bases and J 0 bases, leaving 9 bases between the germline ends. Germline V gene lookup returns CDR1 LNHDA and CDR2 SQIVND (reference sequence).

The CDR3 nucleotides are TGCAGCGTTGGGACAGGTGTATATGGGGACAGGGGGAACGAAAAACTGTTTTTT. Translation: CSVGTGVYGDRGNEKLFF. The chain has TRBV29-1 and TRBJ1-4; 11 nucleotides agree with TRBD1. The CDR3 is 18 amino acids. From germline, CDR1 is SQVTM and CDR2 ANQGSEA. V shed 4 bases and J 8 bases; nucleotides not matched to a gene: 18.

Written as DNA, the CDR3 is TGTGCCAGCAATGTTGTGGGGGGTCGGAACGAGCAGTACTTC. Translating gives CASNVVGGRNEQYF. The chain uses TRBV13 and TRBJ2-7; tentative D call: TRBD2 (6 bases). Per germline, CDR1 PRHDT and CDR2 FYEKMQ (reference sequence). The CDR3 loop spans 14 amino acids. The V and J ends lost 7 bases and 5 bases respectively, with 18 bases between them.

The chain is built from TRBV5-6 and TRBJ2-7; TRBD2 might be the D (5 bases). The V end lost 0 bases, the J end lost 6 bases, and 10 bases lay between the germline ends. The length of the CDR3 is 13 residues. Germline V gene sequence: CDR1 SGHDT, CDR2 YYEEEE. The chain's CDR3 is CASSLAPGTEQYF. CDR3 bases: TGTGCCAGCAGCTTGGCCCCGGGAACCGAGCAGTACTTC.

This chain links TRBV13 with TRBJ1-2; 7 bases fit TRBD1. The germline V gene encodes CDR1 PRHDT and CDR2 FYEKMQ (reference sequence). The CDR3 is made up of 16 amino acids. J lost 4 bases, V lost 4 bases, and 12 bases had no gene match. CDR3 protein: CASSSTPETGPYGYTF. Here the CDR3 DNA reads TGTGCCAGCAGCTCCACCCCCGAGACAGGGCCCTATGGCTACACCTTC.

The V gene is TRBV27, the J gene TRBJ1-2, with TRBD1 matching 8 bases. The CDR3 has 13 amino acids. V lost 5 bases and J lost 4; bases outside the gene matches: 3. Per the germline V gene, CDR1 is MNHEY and CDR2 is SMNVEV (reference sequence). CDR3 DNA sequence: TGTGCCAGCAGTCCAGGGGGCCCCTATGGCTACACCTTC. It is translated as CASSPGGPYGYTF.

V and J are TRBV7-9 and TRBJ2-5; TRBD2 is a possible D gene (5 bases). This CDR3 is built from 14 residues. The germline gives CDR1 SEHNR, CDR2 FQNEAQ (reference sequence). V dropped 1 base and J dropped 4 bases, with 10 bases sitting between them. CDR3 in amino acids: CASSLDGRRETQYF. In DNA form, the CDR3 reads TGTGCCAGCAGCTTAGATGGGAGAAGAGAGACCCAGTACTTC.

The gene calls are TRBV27 and TRBJ2-3, with D possibly being TRBD2 (6 bases). Germline loops: CDR1 MNHEY, CDR2 SMNVEV (reference sequence). This CDR3 contains 15 residues. V was shortened by 7 bases and J by 1 base, with 15 bases between the two germline ends. The CDR3: CASNPGGPGTDTQYF. DNA of the CDR3: TGTGCCAGCAACCCCGGAGGGCCGGGCACAGATACGCAGTATTTT.

The genes are TRBV7-2 and TRBJ2-3; TRBD2 aligns across 11 bases. Germline V gene lookup returns CDR1 SGHTA and CDR2 FQGNSA. Trimming removed 3 bases from V and 5 bases from J; junction bases left unmatched: 7. The length of the CDR3 is 16 residues. The DNA for the CDR3 is TGTGCCAGCAGCTTGAAACTAGCGGGAGCAGGAGATACGCAGTATTTT. Translated: CASSLKLAGAGDTQYF.

V usage is TRBV5-1 and J usage is TRBJ1-1; D is unclear. The CDR3 is 13 residues long. V lost 0 bases, J lost 5 bases, and 8 bases lay in between. Germline-derived CDR1 and CDR2 are SGHRS and YFSETQ. This CDR3 reads CASSLVLETEAFF. CDR3 DNA: TGCGCCAGCAGCTTGGTATTAGAGACTGAAGCTTTCTTT.

V is TRBV11-2 and J is TRBJ2-3; D is perhaps TRBD2 (6 bases). The germline V gene encodes CDR1 SGHAT and CDR2 FQNNGV. Trimming left V 4 bases short and J 4 bases short, with 9 bases between. This CDR3 region has 13 residues. DNA for the CDR3: TGTGCCAGCAGCTCCCCGGGGGCAGATACGCAGTATTTT. This codes for CASSSPGADTQYF.

This clone showed up just once. J is TRBJ2-5 and V is TRBV2; a possible D gene is TRBD2 (6 bases). This CDR3 has 14 amino acids. V was pared by 2 bases and J by 1 base, with 8 bases between. Germline values: CDR1 SNHLY, CDR2 FYNNEI. The CDR3, as DNA: TGTGCCAGCAGTGAAAGGAGGGTCCAAGAGACCCAGTACTTC. Residues: CASSERRVQETQYF.